Listed below are T cell receptor beta chains from one sample, sequenced in a study of T cells in Graves' hyperthyroidism and ophthalmopathy. TCRdb reprocessed the multiplex PCR reads via MiXCR and lists one record per CDR3 protein. The sample records 490,000 or so distinct CDR3 sequences, roughly 22% being singletons. Specimen: blood. These receptors were taken from a woman aged 65 to 85 with Graves' ophthalmopathy. The CDR3 runs from the conserved cysteine through the conserved F or W. D genes are given only for firm matches. Clone size appears in some rows only: once, few, many, or a class for an expanded clone.

J: TRBJ2-1
V: TRBV2
size: many
D: -
DNA: TGTGCCAGCAGCATCGGACCCAATGAGCAGTTCTTC
CDR3: CASSIGPNEQFF

J: TRBJ1-1
V: TRBV20-1
size: few
D: -
DNA: TGCAGTGCACGAGACAGGTTTACAAGTAAAGGTGCGGAAGCTTTCTTT
CDR3: CSARDRFTSKGAEAFF

J: TRBJ2-7
V: TRBV3-1
size: -
D: TRBD1
DNA: TGTGCCAGCAGCCAAGATTGGGACAGGGAGACCATCTTTGGCGAGCAGTACTTC
CDR3: CASSQDWDRETIFGEQYF

J: TRBJ2-3
V: TRBV29-1
size: many
D: TRBD2
DNA: TGCAGCGTTGAGGGACTAGCGGTTACAATAGATACGCAGTATTTT
CDR3: CSVEGLAVTIDTQYF

J: TRBJ1-1
V: TRBV27
size: -
D: -
DNA: TGTGCCAGCTCAACACGGTCGACCGGGACGGCGAACACTGAAGCTTTCTTT
CDR3: CASSTRSTGTANTEAFF

J: TRBJ1-6
V: TRBV14
size: once
D: -
DNA: TGTGCCAGCAGCCTCTTACAGGGTTCGGCACCCCTCCACTTT
CDR3: CASSLLQGSAPLHF

J: TRBJ2-2
V: TRBV3-1
size: few
D: -
DNA: TGTGCCAGCAGCCGATTGGGGACCGGGGAGCTGTTTTTT
CDR3: CASSRLGTGELFF

J: TRBJ2-2
V: TRBV7-6
size: -
D: TRBD2
DNA: TGTGCCAGCAGCTTAGTTGGCGGGAGGACGAACACCGGGGAGCTGTTTTTT
CDR3: CASSLVGGRTNTGELFF

J: TRBJ2-2
V: TRBV2
size: few
D: -
DNA: TGTGCCAGCATGGTAACCGGGGAGCTGTTTTTT
CDR3: CASMVTGELFF

J: TRBJ2-1
V: TRBV30
size: -
D: -
DNA: TGTGCCTGTAGTCCAACCTACAATGAGCAGTTCTTC
CDR3: CACSPTYNEQFF

J: TRBJ1-1
V: TRBV7-9
size: few
D: TRBD1
DNA: TGTGCCAGCAGCCCTTTGGTGGGACAGGGAGCTTTCTTT
CDR3: CASSPLVGQGAFF

J: TRBJ2-7
V: TRBV27
size: many
D: TRBD2
DNA: TGTGCCAGCAGTCGCTCCGGGAGGGCCAACGAGCAGTACTTC
CDR3: CASSRSGRANEQYF

J: TRBJ1-1
V: TRBV12-3/TRBV12-4
size: -
D: -
DNA: TGTGCCAGCAGTGGACACCCCTACACTGGAGCTTTCTTT
CDR3: CASSGHPYTGAFF

J: TRBJ1-2
V: TRBV28
size: many
D: -
DNA: TGTGCCAGCAGTCTAGGCTGGGGGACAAACTATGGCTACACCTTC
CDR3: CASSLGWGTNYGYTF

J: TRBJ2-3
V: TRBV7-8
size: -
D: -
DNA: TGTGCCAGCAGCTCACCCCGAGAGGGGGGGACAGATACGCAGTATTTT
CDR3: CASSSPREGGTDTQYF

J: TRBJ2-6
V: TRBV12-3/TRBV12-4
size: -
D: TRBD1
DNA: TGTGCCAGCAGTACCGGGACAGGTCGCACCAGCTCTGGGGCCAACGTCCTGACTTTC
CDR3: CASSTGTGRTSSGANVLTF

J: TRBJ2-7
V: TRBV29-1
size: -
D: TRBD1
DNA: TGCAGCGTTGGACAGGGGGCTTCCTACGAGCAGTACTTC
CDR3: CSVGQGASYEQYF

J: TRBJ2-7
V: TRBV19
size: -
D: -
DNA: TGTGCCAGTCGGAGGGGGACAGCCGAGTACGAGCAGTACTTC
CDR3: CASRRGTAEYEQYF

J: TRBJ2-5
V: TRBV6-5
size: few
D: -
DNA: TGTGCCAGCAGTAAAACCGGGACACAGAAGGGAGAGACCCAGTACTTC
CDR3: CASSKTGTQKGETQYF

J: TRBJ1-1
V: TRBV5-1
size: -
D: -
DNA: TGCGCCAGCAGCTTGGAGCCAGACAAGAACACTGAAGCTTTCTTT
CDR3: CASSLEPDKNTEAFF

J: TRBJ1-1
V: TRBV19
size: -
D: -
DNA: TGTGCCAGTAGTATGGACAGACGAACTGAAGCTTTCTTT
CDR3: CASSMDRRTEAFF

J: TRBJ2-2
V: TRBV14
size: -
D: TRBD2
DNA: TGTGCCAGCAGCCAAGTGGCGGGAGGCCCCGGGGAGCTGTTTTTT
CDR3: CASSQVAGGPGELFF

J: TRBJ2-7
V: TRBV3-1
size: -
D: -
DNA: TGTGCCAGCAGCCCGAGGGGTTCCCGATACGAGCAGTACTTC
CDR3: CASSPRGSRYEQYF

J: TRBJ2-3
V: TRBV19
size: -
D: -
DNA: TGTGCCAGTAGTACGGGGTTTCCAGATACGCAGTATTTT
CDR3: CASSTGFPDTQYF

J: TRBJ1-2
V: TRBV2
size: many
D: -
DNA: TGTGCCAGCAGTGAAGCAGGGAACTATGGCTACACCTTC
CDR3: CASSEAGNYGYTF

J: TRBJ1-1
V: TRBV12-3/TRBV12-4
size: many
D: TRBD1
DNA: TGTGCCAGCAGTATCCGACAGGGGGAGGTCACTGAAGCTTTCTTT
CDR3: CASSIRQGEVTEAFF

J: TRBJ2-1
V: TRBV28
size: many
D: TRBD2
DNA: TGTGCCAGCAGTTTAGGGAGCGGGAGGCCAAATGAGCAGTTCTTC
CDR3: CASSLGSGRPNEQFF

J: TRBJ2-3
V: TRBV7-9
size: -
D: TRBD1
DNA: TGTGCCAGCAGCCTGGGGACAGGGGACACAGATACGCAGTATTTT
CDR3: CASSLGTGDTDTQYF

J: TRBJ2-1
V: TRBV24-1
size: -
D: TRBD2
DNA: TGTGCCACCGAGCCGGGACTAGGCTACAATGAGCAGTTCTTC
CDR3: CATEPGLGYNEQFF

J: TRBJ2-1
V: TRBV25-1
size: -
D: -
DNA: TGTGCCAGCAGTGAATCGGCGCGGGCAGAGTGGCAGTTCTTC
CDR3: CASSESARAEWQFF

J: TRBJ2-7
V: TRBV6-1
size: -
D: -
DNA: TGTGCCAGCAGAAGACGGGGAGCGAGCTACGAGCAGTACTTC
CDR3: CASRRRGASYEQYF

J: TRBJ2-3
V: TRBV2
size: -
D: -
DNA: TGTGCCGGCCACGACCCGACAGATACGCAGTATTTT
CDR3: CAGHDPTDTQYF

J: TRBJ2-1
V: TRBV11-2
size: many
D: TRBD1
DNA: TGTGCCAGCAGCCTGGACAGGTTAGCAACAAATGAGCAGTTCTTC
CDR3: CASSLDRLATNEQFF

J: TRBJ2-2
V: TRBV18
size: -
D: -
DNA: TGTGCCAGCTCACCAGGGACCCGCACCGGGGAGCTGTTTTTT
CDR3: CASSPGTRTGELFF

J: TRBJ2-3
V: TRBV29-1
size: many
D: TRBD2
DNA: TGCAGCGTCAAACCGGGACTAGCCCGCGATACGCAGTATTTT
CDR3: CSVKPGLARDTQYF

J: TRBJ2-7
V: TRBV30
size: many
D: TRBD2
DNA: TGTGCCTGGAGTGTACTAGCGGGAGCCTACGAGCAGTACTTC
CDR3: CAWSVLAGAYEQYF

J: TRBJ1-1
V: TRBV5-1
size: -
D: TRBD1
DNA: TGCGTCAGCAGGGAGGGACAGGGCACAAGAACTGAAGCTTTCTTT
CDR3: CVSREGQGTRTEAFF

J: TRBJ2-1
V: TRBV11-2
size: -
D: TRBD2
DNA: TGTGCCAGCAGCTCAAGGGGGACTAGGGGGACTAGTGAGCAGTTCTTC
CDR3: CASSSRGTRGTSEQFF

J: TRBJ1-1
V: TRBV20-1
size: once
D: -
DNA: TGCAGTGCTGAAGACAGCCCGAACACTGAAGCTTTCTTT
CDR3: CSAEDSPNTEAFF

J: TRBJ2-5
V: TRBV7-3
size: many
D: -
DNA: TGTGCCAGCAGCTTAATGGCAAGCCGGCAAGAGACCCAGTACTTC
CDR3: CASSLMASRQETQYF

J: TRBJ1-2
V: TRBV30
size: -
D: -
DNA: TGTGCCTGGAGTCCCCCTTTCTTCTATGGCTACACCTTC
CDR3: CAWSPPFFYGYTF

J: TRBJ2-1
V: TRBV7-3
size: few
D: TRBD2
DNA: TGTGCCAGCAGCCCGTACCTATTAGCGGGAGTGCAGTTCTTC
CDR3: CASSPYLLAGVQFF

J: TRBJ1-4
V: TRBV3-1
size: many
D: -
DNA: TGTGCCAGCAGCCTCGCCGGGACCGGGAATGAAAAACTGTTTTTT
CDR3: CASSLAGTGNEKLFF

J: TRBJ2-7
V: TRBV4-1
size: once
D: TRBD2
DNA: TGCGCCAGCAGCCCATGGGGCGGGAGGACTTACGAGCAGTACTTC
CDR3: CASSPWGGRTYEQYF

J: TRBJ2-5
V: TRBV12-5
size: few
D: TRBD2
DNA: TGTGCTAGTGGTTTGGGGTTAGCGGGAGGCGGGGAGACCCAGTACTTC
CDR3: CASGLGLAGGGETQYF

J: TRBJ1-5
V: TRBV19
size: -
D: -
DNA: TGTGCCAGTAGTATAGGAACCCTAGCGCAGCATTTT
CDR3: CASSIGTLAQHF

J: TRBJ1-3
V: TRBV2
size: many
D: -
DNA: TGTGCCAGCGGGTATACTGGAAACACCATATATTTT
CDR3: CASGYTGNTIYF

J: TRBJ1-1
V: TRBV12-3/TRBV12-4
size: many
D: -
DNA: TGTGCCAGCAGCCCCTTCTCTTCGGCGAACACTGAAGCTTTCTTT
CDR3: CASSPFSSANTEAFF

J: TRBJ1-2
V: TRBV28
size: few
D: -
DNA: TGTGCCAGCAGTCAACAGGAGCGCGGTCCCTATGGCTACACCTTC
CDR3: CASSQQERGPYGYTF

J: TRBJ2-1
V: TRBV3-1
size: many
D: TRBD1
DNA: TGTGCCAGCAGCCCGTCAGGGGGCTCGTCCTACAATGAGCAGTTCTTC
CDR3: CASSPSGGSSYNEQFF

J: TRBJ2-1
V: TRBV5-1
size: -
D: -
DNA: TGCGCCAGCAGCTTGGGAACCTGGGGTGGGGAGCAGTTCTTC
CDR3: CASSLGTWGGEQFF

J: TRBJ2-2
V: TRBV2
size: many
D: TRBD2
DNA: TGTGCCAGCAGTTTAGCGGGAGATGGCACCGGGGAGCTGTTTTTT
CDR3: CASSLAGDGTGELFF